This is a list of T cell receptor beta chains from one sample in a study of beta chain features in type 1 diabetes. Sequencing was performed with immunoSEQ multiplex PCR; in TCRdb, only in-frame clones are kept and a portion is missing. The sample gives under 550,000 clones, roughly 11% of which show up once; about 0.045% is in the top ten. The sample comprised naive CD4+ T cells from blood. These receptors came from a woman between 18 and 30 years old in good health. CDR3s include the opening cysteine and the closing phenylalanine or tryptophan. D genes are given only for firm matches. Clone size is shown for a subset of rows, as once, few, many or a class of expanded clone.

CDR3 protein: CASSLTREEKTQYF
CDR3 DNA: TGTGCCAGCAGCTTAACAAGGGAGGAGAAGACCCAGTACTTC
D gene: -
V gene: TRBV7-3
clone size: -
J gene: TRBJ2-5

CDR3 protein: CASRTIAGVDTQYF
CDR3 DNA: TGCGCCAGCAGGACTATAGCGGGAGTGGATACGCAGTATTTT
D gene: TRBD2
V gene: TRBV4-1
clone size: -
J gene: TRBJ2-3

CDR3 protein: CASSLERGWDTQYF
CDR3 DNA: TGTGCCAGCAGCTTGGAGAGGGGATGGGATACGCAGTATTTT
D gene: -
V gene: TRBV5-6
clone size: -
J gene: TRBJ2-3

CDR3 protein: CSPLRMNTEAFF
CDR3 DNA: TGCAGCCCTCTCCGCATGAACACTGAAGCTTTCTTT
D gene: -
V gene: TRBV29-1
clone size: few
J gene: TRBJ1-1

CDR3 protein: CASRKGVRAPHEQFF
CDR3 DNA: TGTGCCAGCAGAAAGGGGGTTCGGGCTCCCCATGAGCAGTTCTTC
D gene: -
V gene: TRBV13
clone size: -
J gene: TRBJ2-1

CDR3 protein: CASSVGAENSPLHF
CDR3 DNA: TGTGCCAGCAGCGTAGGCGCGGAAAATTCACCCCTCCACTTT
D gene: -
V gene: TRBV9
clone size: few
J gene: TRBJ1-6

CDR3 protein: CASRMTGGQETQYF
CDR3 DNA: TGTGCCAGCAGGATGACAGGGGGCCAAGAGACCCAGTACTTC
D gene: TRBD1
V gene: TRBV7-2
clone size: -
J gene: TRBJ2-5

CDR3 protein: CATSRRLEETQYF
CDR3 DNA: TGTGCCACCAGCAGGCGGTTAGAAGAGACCCAGTACTTC
D gene: -
V gene: TRBV15
clone size: -
J gene: TRBJ2-5

CDR3 protein: CASSWRGRLSQETQYF
CDR3 DNA: TGTGCCAGCAGTTGGAGGGGGCGCTTAAGCCAAGAGACCCAGTACTTC
D gene: -
V gene: TRBV27
clone size: -
J gene: TRBJ2-5

CDR3 protein: CASRYTGYRSYNEQFF
CDR3 DNA: TGTGCCAGCAGATATACAGGGTATCGGTCCTACAATGAGCAGTTCTTC
D gene: -
V gene: TRBV5-6
clone size: -
J gene: TRBJ2-1

CDR3 protein: CASSAEDGDTQYF
CDR3 DNA: TGTGCCAGCAGTGCCGAGGACGGAGATACGCAGTATTTT
D gene: -
V gene: TRBV6-4
clone size: few
J gene: TRBJ2-3

CDR3 protein: CASAPVGLETQYF
CDR3 DNA: TGTGCCAGCGCCCCCGTAGGGTTGGAGACCCAGTACTTC
D gene: -
V gene: TRBV18
clone size: few
J gene: TRBJ2-5

CDR3 protein: CAISGEARGITDTQYF
CDR3 DNA: TGTGCCATCAGTGGGGAGGCCAGGGGCATCACAGATACGCAGTATTTT
D gene: -
V gene: TRBV10-3
clone size: -
J gene: TRBJ2-3

CDR3 protein: CASSPGTGYTGELFF
CDR3 DNA: TGTGCCAGCAGCCCCGGGACAGGGTACACCGGGGAGCTGTTTTTT
D gene: TRBD1
V gene: TRBV7-2
clone size: few
J gene: TRBJ2-2

CDR3 protein: CASSKDGMAGELFF
CDR3 DNA: TGCGCCAGCAGCAAGGACGGTATGGCAGGGGAGCTGTTTTTT
D gene: -
V gene: TRBV5-1
clone size: -
J gene: TRBJ2-2

CDR3 protein: CASNEGQGGSPLHF
CDR3 DNA: TGTGCCAGCAACGAGGGACAGGGGGGCTCACCCCTCCACTTT
D gene: TRBD1
V gene: TRBV9
clone size: few
J gene: TRBJ1-6

CDR3 protein: CASRGGTRGYTF
CDR3 DNA: TGTGCCAGTCGAGGGGGTACTCGTGGCTACACCTTC
D gene: -
V gene: TRBV19
clone size: -
J gene: TRBJ1-2

CDR3 protein: CASSPTGTAYTGELFF
CDR3 DNA: TGTGCCAGCAGTCCAACCGGGACAGCTTACACCGGGGAGCTGTTTTTT
D gene: TRBD1
V gene: TRBV7-8
clone size: -
J gene: TRBJ2-2

CDR3 protein: CAPQQPQHF
CDR3 DNA: TGTGCCCCCCAGCAGCCCCAGCATTTT
D gene: -
V gene: TRBV10-3
clone size: -
J gene: TRBJ1-5

CDR3 protein: CASSLTGSSEKLFF
CDR3 DNA: TGCGCCAGCAGCTTGACAGGGAGTTCGGAAAAACTGTTTTTT
D gene: -
V gene: TRBV5-1
clone size: -
J gene: TRBJ1-4

CDR3 protein: CASSFFTDTQYF
CDR3 DNA: TGTGCCAGCAGCTTTTTCACAGATACGCAGTATTTT
D gene: -
V gene: TRBV7-2
clone size: few
J gene: TRBJ2-3

CDR3 protein: CATSRAGGTYEAFF
CDR3 DNA: TGTGCCACCAGCCGGGCCGGGGGGACGTACGAAGCTTTCTTT
D gene: -
V gene: TRBV15
clone size: -
J gene: TRBJ1-1

CDR3 protein: CASSFAPKGQGDGYTF
CDR3 DNA: TGTGCCAGCAGTTTTGCTCCGAAGGGACAGGGAGATGGCTACACCTTC
D gene: TRBD1
V gene: TRBV27
clone size: few
J gene: TRBJ1-2

CDR3 protein: CASSRPDSRGQFF
CDR3 DNA: TGTGCCAGCAGCCGACCGGACAGCAGGGGTCAGTTCTTC
D gene: -
V gene: TRBV5-6
clone size: -
J gene: TRBJ2-1

CDR3 protein: CASSFAGTVDYNEQFF
CDR3 DNA: TGTGCCAGCAGCTTTGCCGGGACAGTGGACTACAATGAGCAGTTCTTC
D gene: TRBD1
V gene: TRBV7-3
clone size: -
J gene: TRBJ2-1

CDR3 protein: CASSRTGEQETQYF
CDR3 DNA: TGTGCCAGCAGTCGGACAGGGGAACAAGAGACCCAGTACTTC
D gene: TRBD1
V gene: TRBV7-3
clone size: few
J gene: TRBJ2-5

CDR3 protein: CASSEYQRGGRYSEQFF
CDR3 DNA: TGTGCCAGCAGTGAATATCAGCGGGGGGGCCGGTATTCCGAGCAGTTCTTC
D gene: TRBD2
V gene: TRBV25-1
clone size: few
J gene: TRBJ2-1

CDR3 protein: CSVVNRDNEQFF
CDR3 DNA: TGCAGCGTTGTTAATAGGGACAATGAGCAGTTCTTC
D gene: -
V gene: TRBV29-1
clone size: -
J gene: TRBJ2-1

CDR3 protein: CASSLWTGWNEQYF
CDR3 DNA: TGTGCCAGCAGCCTCTGGACAGGGTGGAACGAGCAGTACTTC
D gene: TRBD1
V gene: TRBV7-2
clone size: -
J gene: TRBJ2-7

CDR3 protein: CATSSPPGRGTEAFF
CDR3 DNA: TGTGCCACCAGCAGCCCCCCAGGGAGAGGTACTGAAGCTTTCTTT
D gene: -
V gene: TRBV15
clone size: -
J gene: TRBJ1-1

CDR3 protein: CASSLGSTETGELFF
CDR3 DNA: TGCGCCAGCAGCTTGGGCTCAACTGAGACCGGGGAGCTGTTTTTT
D gene: -
V gene: TRBV5-1
clone size: -
J gene: TRBJ2-2

CDR3 protein: CASSVGGRSYEQYF
CDR3 DNA: TGTGCCAGCAGCGTAGGAGGCCGTTCCTACGAGCAGTACTTC
D gene: -
V gene: TRBV9
clone size: -
J gene: TRBJ2-7

CDR3 protein: CASSIVSGRAKNIQYF
CDR3 DNA: TGTGCCAGTAGTATAGTTTCGGGGAGGGCCAAAAACATTCAGTACTTC
D gene: -
V gene: TRBV19
clone size: -
J gene: TRBJ2-4

CDR3 protein: CATSPRTGGYEQYF
CDR3 DNA: TGTGCCACCAGCCCACGGACAGGCGGCTACGAGCAGTACTTC
D gene: TRBD1
V gene: TRBV15
clone size: few
J gene: TRBJ2-7

CDR3 protein: CASSLPGARGYTF
CDR3 DNA: TGTGCCAGCAGCTTACCTGGGGCGCGGGGCTACACCTTC
D gene: -
V gene: TRBV7-2
clone size: few
J gene: TRBJ1-2

CDR3 protein: CASSPGGYEQFF
CDR3 DNA: TGTGCCAGCAGTCCCGGGGGCTATGAGCAGTTCTTC
D gene: -
V gene: TRBV14
clone size: -
J gene: TRBJ2-1

CDR3 protein: CASSPGVSSYNEQFF
CDR3 DNA: TGTGCCAGCAGCCCCGGGGTGAGCTCCTACAATGAGCAGTTCTTC
D gene: -
V gene: TRBV7-3
clone size: -
J gene: TRBJ2-1

CDR3 protein: CASKEVGGELFF
CDR3 DNA: TGTGCCAGTAAAGAAGTTGGCGGGGAGCTGTTTTTT
D gene: -
V gene: TRBV19
clone size: few
J gene: TRBJ2-2

CDR3 protein: CASSLPGVRRQYF
CDR3 DNA: TGTGCCAGCAGCTTACCAGGAGTACGAAGACAGTACTTC
D gene: -
V gene: TRBV7-2
clone size: few
J gene: TRBJ2-7

CDR3 protein: CASSTRTSEYNEQFF
CDR3 DNA: TGTGCCAGCAGCACCAGGACTAGCGAGTACAATGAGCAGTTCTTC
D gene: TRBD2
V gene: TRBV11-2
clone size: -
J gene: TRBJ2-1

CDR3 protein: CASSAGLAGADTQYF
CDR3 DNA: TGTGCCAGCAGCGCCGGACTAGCGGGAGCGGATACGCAGTATTTT
D gene: TRBD2
V gene: TRBV2
clone size: -
J gene: TRBJ2-3

CDR3 protein: CASSPPARTQETQYF
CDR3 DNA: TGTGCCAGCTCACCACCAGCCCGAACCCAAGAGACCCAGTACTTC
D gene: -
V gene: TRBV18
clone size: -
J gene: TRBJ2-5

CDR3 protein: CASSRGSSSYNEQFF
CDR3 DNA: TGTGCCAGCAGCCGGGGTTCTAGCTCCTACAATGAGCAGTTCTTC
D gene: -
V gene: TRBV7-2
clone size: -
J gene: TRBJ2-1

CDR3 protein: CSVLTDKFGDNEQFF
CDR3 DNA: TGCAGCGTTCTGACTGACAAATTTGGGGACAATGAGCAGTTCTTC
D gene: -
V gene: TRBV29-1
clone size: -
J gene: TRBJ2-1

CDR3 protein: CAWSVVSDLQYF
CDR3 DNA: TGTGCCTGGAGTGTAGTTTCAGACCTACAGTACTTC
D gene: -
V gene: TRBV30
clone size: -
J gene: TRBJ2-7

CDR3 protein: CASSPTGTSGDTQYF
CDR3 DNA: TGCGCCAGCAGCCCCACCGGGACTAGCGGCGATACGCAGTATTTT
D gene: TRBD2
V gene: TRBV5-1
clone size: -
J gene: TRBJ2-3

CDR3 protein: CASSGTASNTGELFF
CDR3 DNA: TGTGCCAGCTCCGGTACAGCATCGAACACCGGGGAGCTGTTTTTT
D gene: -
V gene: TRBV7-2
clone size: -
J gene: TRBJ2-2

CDR3 protein: CATSREDIINEQFF
CDR3 DNA: TGTGCCACCAGCAGAGAAGATATAATTAATGAGCAGTTCTTC
D gene: -
V gene: TRBV15
clone size: -
J gene: TRBJ2-1

CDR3 protein: CSVERTVNTEAFF
CDR3 DNA: TGCAGCGTCGAGCGGACGGTGAACACTGAAGCTTTCTTT
D gene: -
V gene: TRBV29-1
clone size: few
J gene: TRBJ1-1